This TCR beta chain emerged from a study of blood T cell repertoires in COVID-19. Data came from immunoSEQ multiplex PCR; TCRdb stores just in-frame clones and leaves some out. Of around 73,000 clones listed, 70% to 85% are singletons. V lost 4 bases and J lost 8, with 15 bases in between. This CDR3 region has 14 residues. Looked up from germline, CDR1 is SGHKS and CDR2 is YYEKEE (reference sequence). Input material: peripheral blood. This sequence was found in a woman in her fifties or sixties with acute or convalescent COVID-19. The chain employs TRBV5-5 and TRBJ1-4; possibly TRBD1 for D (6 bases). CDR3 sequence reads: CASSVQGYEEKLFF. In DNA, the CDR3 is TGTGCCAGCAGCGTACAGGGCTATGAGGAAAAACTGTTTTTT.